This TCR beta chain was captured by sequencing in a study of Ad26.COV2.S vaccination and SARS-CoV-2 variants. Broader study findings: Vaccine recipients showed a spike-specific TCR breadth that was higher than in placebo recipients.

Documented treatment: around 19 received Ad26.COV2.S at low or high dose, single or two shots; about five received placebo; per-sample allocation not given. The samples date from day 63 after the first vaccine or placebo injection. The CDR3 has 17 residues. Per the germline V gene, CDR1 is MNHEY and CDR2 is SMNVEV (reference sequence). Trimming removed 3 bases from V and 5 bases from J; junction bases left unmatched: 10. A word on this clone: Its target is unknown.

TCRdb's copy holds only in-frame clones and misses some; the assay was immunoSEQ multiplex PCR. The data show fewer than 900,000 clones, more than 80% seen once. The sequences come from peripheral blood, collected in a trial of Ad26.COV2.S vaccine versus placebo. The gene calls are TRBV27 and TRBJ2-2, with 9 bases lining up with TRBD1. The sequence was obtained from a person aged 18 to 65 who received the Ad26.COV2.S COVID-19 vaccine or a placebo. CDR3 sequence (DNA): TGTGCCAGCAGTTTCCACCGGGACAGGGAACGAACCGGGGAGCTGTTTTTT. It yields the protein CASSFHRDRERTGELFF.